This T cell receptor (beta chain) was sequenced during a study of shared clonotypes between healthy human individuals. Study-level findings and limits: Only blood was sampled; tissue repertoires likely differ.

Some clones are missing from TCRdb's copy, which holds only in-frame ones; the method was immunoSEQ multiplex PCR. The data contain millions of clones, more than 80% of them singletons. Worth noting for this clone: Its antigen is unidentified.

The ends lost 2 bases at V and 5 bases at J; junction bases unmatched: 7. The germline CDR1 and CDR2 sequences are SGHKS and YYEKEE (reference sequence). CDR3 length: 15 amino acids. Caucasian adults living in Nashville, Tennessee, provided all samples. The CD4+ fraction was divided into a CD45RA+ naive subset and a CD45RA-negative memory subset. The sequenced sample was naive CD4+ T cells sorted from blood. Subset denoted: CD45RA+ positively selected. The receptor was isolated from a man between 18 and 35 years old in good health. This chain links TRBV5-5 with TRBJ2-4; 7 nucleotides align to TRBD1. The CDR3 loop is CASSFFDRDQNIQYF. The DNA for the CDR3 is TGTGCCAGCAGCTTTTTTGACAGGGACCAAAACATTCAGTACTTC.